These T cell receptor beta chains were read from a single sample in a study of blood T cells in healthy people across ages. TCRdb reprocessed the 5' RACE reads with MiXCR, giving one entry per CDR3 protein. This sample has about 1.1 million distinct CDR3 sequences; roughly two fifths occur once, and the top ten carry about 12%. The sample taken for sequencing was blood. Receptors originate from a man between 18 and 29 years old in good health. Each CDR3 is given with its conserved first and last residue. D genes are given only for firm matches. Clone sizes are given selectively: once, few, many, or a class where the clone is expanded.

j_gene: TRBJ1-2; abundance: -; d_gene: TRBD1; v_gene: TRBV27; CDR3nt: TGTGCCAGCAGTTTATCGGTGACAGGGGCTAACTATGGCTACACCTTC; CDR3aa: CASSLSVTGANYGYTF
j_gene: TRBJ2-4; abundance: -; d_gene: TRBD1; v_gene: TRBV28; CDR3nt: TGTGCCAGCAGTGACGGACAGGGGTCGGTCAAAAACATTCAGTACTTC; CDR3aa: CASSDGQGSVKNIQYF
j_gene: TRBJ1-1; abundance: -; d_gene: -; v_gene: TRBV5-6; CDR3nt: TGTGCCAGCAGCGCCTACTGGGAGGAGGCCACTGAAGCTTTCTTT; CDR3aa: CASSAYWEEATEAFF
j_gene: TRBJ1-5; abundance: -; d_gene: -; v_gene: TRBV5-1; CDR3nt: TGCGCCAGCAGCTTGGGTGGCCGGGACATAAATCAGCCCCAGCATTTT; CDR3aa: CASSLGGRDINQPQHF
j_gene: TRBJ1-1; abundance: few; d_gene: -; v_gene: TRBV7-2; CDR3nt: TGTGCCAGCAGCGCCCCAGGTTTCACTGAAGCTTTCTTT; CDR3aa: CASSAPGFTEAFF
j_gene: TRBJ1-5; abundance: -; d_gene: -; v_gene: TRBV6-1; CDR3nt: TGTGCCAGCAGTGCCTTTTCCCAAGGGGCCGATCAGCCCCAGCATTTT; CDR3aa: CASSAFSQGADQPQHF
j_gene: TRBJ2-1; abundance: -; d_gene: -; v_gene: TRBV13; CDR3nt: TGTGCCAGCAGCTCCAGGCGTCAGGGGAGTTACAATGAGCAGTTCTTC; CDR3aa: CASSSRRQGSYNEQFF
j_gene: TRBJ1-2; abundance: -; d_gene: TRBD1; v_gene: TRBV20-1; CDR3nt: TGCAGTGCTAAGGGACAGACCTATGGCTACACCTTC; CDR3aa: CSAKGQTYGYTF
j_gene: TRBJ2-1; abundance: once; d_gene: -; v_gene: TRBV5-1; CDR3nt: TGCGCCAGCAGCCCGGACGTAAACTCCTACAATGAGCAGTTCTTC; CDR3aa: CASSPDVNSYNEQFF
j_gene: TRBJ2-5; abundance: -; d_gene: TRBD1; v_gene: TRBV5-1; CDR3nt: TGCGCCAGCAGCCCTGACAGGGTGCAGGAGACCCAGTACTTC; CDR3aa: CASSPDRVQETQYF